The clone carrying this T cell receptor (beta chain) was detected a few times. This sample is drawn from a study of T cells in Graves' hyperthyroidism and ophthalmopathy. TCR beta CDR3 region amplification was performed from RNA transcripts. Using the HTBI primer set, a first-round RT-PCR was run on the TCR CDR3. TCRdb analysed the multiplex PCR reads with MiXCR anew, one entry per CDR3 protein. The sample has approximately 370,000 distinct CDR3 sequences, under 15% seen once. The CDR3 has 11 amino acids. With 0 bases removed from V and 11 bases from J, the gap between germline ends came to 10 bases. Germline V gene data show CDR1 as DFQATT and CDR2 as SNEGSKA (reference sequence).

The sequencing sample was made of blood. The chain couples TRBV20-1 to TRBJ1-1, with TRBD1 as a possible D gene (5 bases). This clonotype originated in a woman between 25 and 40 years old with Graves' hyperthyroidism. The CDR3 region is CSARDGTAAFF. Written as DNA, the CDR3 is TGCAGTGCTAGAGATGGGACGGCGGCTTTCTTT.